This TCR beta chain was identified during a study of beta chain features in type 1 diabetes. Study in general: Cell yields, gender and age were similar in healthy donors and patients.

Sorted CD4+ subsets: naive, central memory, regulatory, stem cell-like memory (CD45RO/CCR7/CD25/CD127/CD95/CD27 panel). Study conclusions and caveats: Patients with Type 1 diabetes showed moderately but significantly shorter TCRB CDR3s in all four CD4+ subsets. Compared to healthy donors, patients appeared to have naive, central memory and Treg TCRB repertoires that were more alike.

This CDR3 region has 15 residues. CDR1 SGHAT and CDR2 FQNNGV come from the germline V gene. V was pared by 1 base and J by 0 bases, with 10 bases between. A word on this clone: What it recognizes is unknown.

Since all of the isolated RNA was reverse transcribed, expressed TCRB transcripts were what got sequenced. Millions of reads were obtained on average from naive, central memory and regulatory T cell samples. This table comes from immunoSEQ multiplex PCR, and its TCRdb copy is limited to in-frame clones, with some not included. The sample lists about 340,000 clones, around an eighth occurring once. The sequence was obtained from a woman aged 18-35 years with type 1 diabetes. The chain uses TRBV11-2 and TRBJ2-7; D remains unclear. Input material: naive CD4+ T cells from blood. CDR3 loop: CASSLGPADSYEQYV. The DNA for the CDR3 is TGTGCCAGCAGCTTAGGACCCGCGGACTCCTACGAGCAGTACGTC.